What follows describes a single T cell receptor (beta chain). The antigen remains unidentified. The ends were cut back, 4 bases at V and 4 bases at J, with 10 bases in the middle. This CDR3 is built from 14 residues. Duration under 3 months, a NOSPECS grade of at least 4, and a Clinical Activity Score of at least 3 characterized the ophthalmopathy patients. On the basis of clinical symptoms, serum thyroxine and TRAb, thyroid ultrasound and orbital computed tomography, diagnoses were made. The PBMCs were sourced from fresh peripheral blood (approximately 9.6 ml). The data were taken from a study of T cells in Graves' hyperthyroidism and ophthalmopathy. Study results and limitations: Also found in blood were most expanded thyroid clonotypes above 0.001.

Amplification targeted TCR beta CDR3 regions from RNA transcripts. HTBI primers were the set used in a first-round RT-PCR of the TCR CDR3. TCRdb re-called the multiplex PCR reads with MiXCR, one entry per CDR3 protein. The sample has approximately 490,000 distinct CDR3 sequences, 20% to 25% seen once. Sequencing was performed on blood. The sequence derives from a woman aged 70 to 79 with Graves' ophthalmopathy. The chain links TRBV12-3 or TRBV12-4 to TRBJ2-2; TRBD1 might be the D (6 bases). CDR3 region: CASSYTGSTGELFF. The CDR3 DNA sequence: TGTGCCAGCAGTTATACAGGGAGCACCGGGGAGCTGTTTTTT.